This T cell receptor beta chain derives from a study of blood T cell repertoires in COVID-19. The data were produced by immunoSEQ multiplex PCR, yet TCRdb's version contains in-frame clones alone and is incomplete. The repertoire holds under 130,000 clones, with 70% to 90% as singletons. J was trimmed by 5 bases and V by 6 bases; bases with no gene match: 10. The germline V gene encodes CDR1 SNHLY and CDR2 FYNNEI. The CDR3 totals 15 residues. The receptor comes from a human donor in a cohort sampled during active COVID-19. The chain combines TRBV2 with TRBJ2-5, with 9 positions matching TRBD1. Sequenced material: peripheral blood. CDR3 loop: CASRDRGGVVETQYF. CDR3 in DNA: TGTGCCAGCAGGGACAGGGGTGGTGTCGTGGAGACCCAGTACTTC.